This entry features one T cell receptor beta chain sequence. The antigen remains unidentified. The sample originates from a study of cytomegalovirus exposure and HLA in healthy donors. Points from the study as a whole: Accounts indicate the classifier identified cytomegalovirus status with strong specificity and sensitivity.

Profiling relied on immunoSEQ multiplex PCR, and the TCRdb table lists in-frame clones only, not all of them. The sample contains 250,000 to 400,000 clones, over 75% of which appear only once. This CDR3 has 17 amino acids. With 0 bases clipped from V and 7 bases from J, the junction kept 10 bases outside the gene matches. Separate from the approximately 670-subject first cohort, the approximately 120-subject validation cohort was the one that the donors belonged to. Sample: PBMCs. The source is a man under 40 in good health and CMV-seronegative. This rearrangement joins TRBV23-1 to TRBJ1-1, with 11 bases that match TRBD1. TRBV23-1 is an ORF, with its function uncertain. The CDR3 bases are TGCGCCAGCAGTCAATCGATGGGACAGGGGGTAAATATTGAAGCTTTCTTT. This encodes CASSQSMGQGVNIEAFF.